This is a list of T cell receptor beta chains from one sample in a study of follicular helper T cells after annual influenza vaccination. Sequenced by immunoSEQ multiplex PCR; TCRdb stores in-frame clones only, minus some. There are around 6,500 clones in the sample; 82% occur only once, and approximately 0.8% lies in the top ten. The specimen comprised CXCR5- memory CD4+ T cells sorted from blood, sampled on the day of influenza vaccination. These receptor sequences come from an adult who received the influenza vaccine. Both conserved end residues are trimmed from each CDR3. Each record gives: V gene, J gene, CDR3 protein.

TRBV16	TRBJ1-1	ASSQRTGTGANTEAF
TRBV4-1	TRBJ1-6	ASSQDETGQGRSPLH
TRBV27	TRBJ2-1	ASRSLALPFEQF
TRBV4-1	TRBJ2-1	ASSQGTGGNEQF
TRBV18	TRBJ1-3	ASSPPAPSGNTIY
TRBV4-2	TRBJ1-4	ASSQDPQRLNEKLF
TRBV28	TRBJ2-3	ASNPAGQSTDTQY
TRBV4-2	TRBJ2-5	ASSQEGGVGETQY
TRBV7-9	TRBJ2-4	ASSFGASKNIQY
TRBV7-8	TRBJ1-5	ASSLGYGVAQPQH
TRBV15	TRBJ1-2	ATSRDDMGANYGYT
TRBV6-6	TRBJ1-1	ASSYGQMNTEAF
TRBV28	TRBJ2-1	ASSLGGRYNEQF
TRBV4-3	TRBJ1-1	ASSQAGQGVPVAF
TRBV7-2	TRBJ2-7	ASSLATTGRGEQY
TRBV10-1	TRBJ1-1	ASSESTPLQTGELIKNTEAF
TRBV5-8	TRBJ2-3	ASSLALGSTDTQY
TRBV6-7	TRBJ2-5	ASSLPSDRFQETQY
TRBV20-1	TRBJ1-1	SASRGTEAF
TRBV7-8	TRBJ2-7	ASSRPGLHYEQY
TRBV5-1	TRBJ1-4	ASSLGHSNEKLF
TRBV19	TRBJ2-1	ASSTMLAGGVNEQF
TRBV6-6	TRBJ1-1	ASSYPDGGVAEAF
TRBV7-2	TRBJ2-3	ASTLSGLDTQY
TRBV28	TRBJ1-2	ASSLSNGGYT
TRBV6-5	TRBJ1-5	ASAALGGGQPQH
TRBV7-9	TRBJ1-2	ASSPQTGTPDGYT
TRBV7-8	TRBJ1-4	ASSLRIPGNNEKLF
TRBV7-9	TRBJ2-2	ASSPDRGLRTGELF
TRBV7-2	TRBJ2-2	ASSLAVWRGRNTGELF
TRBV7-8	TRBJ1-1	ASSLSSGAEAF
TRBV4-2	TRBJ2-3	VSSPDIGRGPDTQY
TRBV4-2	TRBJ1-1	ASSQGIAGGPIEAF
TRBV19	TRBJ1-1	ASRGQGDTEAF
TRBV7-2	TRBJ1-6	ASSSNSPLH
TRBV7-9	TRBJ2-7	ASSFGLLYEQY
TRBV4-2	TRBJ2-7	ASTREAGGREQY